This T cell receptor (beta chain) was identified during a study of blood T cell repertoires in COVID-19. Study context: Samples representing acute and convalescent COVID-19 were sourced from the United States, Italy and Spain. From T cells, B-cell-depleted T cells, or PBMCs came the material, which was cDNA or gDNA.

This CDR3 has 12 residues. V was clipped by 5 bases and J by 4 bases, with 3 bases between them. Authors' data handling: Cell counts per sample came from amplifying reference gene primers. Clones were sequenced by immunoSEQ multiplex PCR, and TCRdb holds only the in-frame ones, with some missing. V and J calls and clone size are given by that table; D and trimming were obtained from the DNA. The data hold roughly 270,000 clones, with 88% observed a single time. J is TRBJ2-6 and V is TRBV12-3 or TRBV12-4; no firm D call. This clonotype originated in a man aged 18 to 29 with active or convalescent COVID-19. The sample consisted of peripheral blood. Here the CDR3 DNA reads TGTGCCAGCAGTCAGGGGGCCAACGTCCTGACTTTC. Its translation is CASSQGANVLTF.